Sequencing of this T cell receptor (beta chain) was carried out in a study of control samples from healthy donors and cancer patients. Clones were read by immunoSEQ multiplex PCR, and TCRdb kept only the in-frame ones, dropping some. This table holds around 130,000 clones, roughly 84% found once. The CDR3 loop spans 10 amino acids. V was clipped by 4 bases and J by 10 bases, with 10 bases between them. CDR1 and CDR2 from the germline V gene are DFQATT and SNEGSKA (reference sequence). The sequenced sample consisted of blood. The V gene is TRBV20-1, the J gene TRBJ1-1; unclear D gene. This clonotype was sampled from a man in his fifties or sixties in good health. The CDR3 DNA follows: TGCAGTGCTATCAACAACCGAGCTTTCTTT. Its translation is CSAINNRAFF.